The clone carrying this TCR beta chain was seen more than once but under ten times. This sample stems from a study of T-cell reconstitution after alpha-beta-depleted transplantation in children. Germline V CDR1 and CDR2: MNHEY, SMNVEV (reference sequence). The CDR3 is 13 amino acids. Trimming took 6 bases from V and 4 from J, leaving 9 bases between them. Unique molecular identifiers tagged the TCRbeta library. TCRdb passed the PCR reads through MiXCR, listing each CDR3 protein once. In the table there are about 540,000 distinct CDR3 sequences, approximately 16% of which are singletons. The chain combines TRBV27 with TRBJ2-2; D not resolved. The sequenced sample was PBMCs from the stem cell graft donor, obtained from the stem cell graft. This TCR was recovered from a human donor who donated a stem cell graft to a child with acute lymphoblastic leukemia. The CDR3 region has the DNA TGTGCCAGCAGCTTCCCTGGCACCGGGGAGCTGTTTTTT. It yields the protein CASSFPGTGELFF.